Listed below are T cell receptor beta chains from one sample, sequenced in a study of shared clonotypes between healthy human individuals. Data came from immunoSEQ multiplex PCR; TCRdb stores just in-frame clones and leaves some out. The sample comprises approximately 1,000,000 clones, 70% to 80% of which are singletons, and approximately 0.52% rests with the top ten. Specimen: memory CD4+ T cells from PBMCs. These TCRs come from a man between 18 and 29 years old in good health. Some clones in this sample may be carry-over from other donors' samples. Both conserved end residues are part of each CDR3. D genes are given only for firm matches. Only some rows state a clone size, as once, few, many or a class for expanded clones.

CASSFGPGTSSYEQYF	TGCGCCAGCAGTTTCGGCCCCGGGACTAGCTCCTACGAGCAGTACTTC	16	.	TRBD2	TRBV5-1	TRBJ2-7
CASSDLWVAYNEQFF	TGTGCCAGCAGTGATTTATGGGTCGCCTACAATGAGCAGTTCTTC	15	.	.	TRBV2	TRBJ2-1
CASSRGLAGKETQYF	TGTGCCAGCAGCCGCGGACTAGCGGGGAAAGAGACCCAGTACTTC	15	.	TRBD2	TRBV6-5	TRBJ2-5
CASSAGQGVYGYTF	TGTGCCAGCAGCGCCGGACAGGGGGTCTATGGCTACACCTTC	14	.	TRBD1	TRBV9	TRBJ1-2
CASSYQGGTEAFF	TGTGCCAGCAGTTACCAGGGCGGCACTGAAGCTTTCTTT	13	.	.	TRBV6-6	TRBJ1-1
CASSLFPPGQTGGESQYF	TGTGCCAGCAGCTTATTCCCCCCGGGACAAACAGGGGGGGAATCGCAGTATTTT	18	.	.	TRBV7-2	TRBJ2-3
CASSQVLGGDPGYTF	TGCGCCAGCAGCCAAGTGTTGGGGGGGGACCCTGGCTACACCTTC	15	.	.	TRBV4-3	TRBJ1-2
CASSSGTGPYGYTF	TGCGCCAGCAGCTCCGGGACAGGCCCCTATGGCTACACCTTC	14	.	TRBD1	TRBV5-1	TRBJ1-2
CASRQGNEKLFF	TGTGCCAGCAGGCAAGGAAATGAAAAACTGTTTTTT	12	once	.	TRBV6-5	TRBJ1-4
CASSLTGTARGYGYTF	TGTGCCAGCAGCCTTACCGGGACAGCACGTGGCTATGGCTACACCTTC	16	.	TRBD1	TRBV5-4	TRBJ1-2
CSVRRLEGYEKLFF	TGCAGCGTTCGACGCCTCGAGGGATACGAAAAACTGTTTTTT	14	.	.	TRBV29-1	TRBJ1-4
CASSRLTTLTSNYGYTF	TGTGCCAGCAGCCGCCTAACGACACTGACTTCTAACTATGGCTACACCTTC	17	.	.	TRBV14	TRBJ1-2
CASSHARTEAFF	TGTGCCAGCTCACATGCGAGGACTGAAGCTTTCTTT	12	many	.	TRBV18	TRBJ1-1
CASSPRRSKSEKLFF	TGTGCCAGCAGTCCCCGGAGGTCGAAAAGTGAAAAACTGTTTTTT	15	.	.	TRBV28	TRBJ1-4
CASSPNDLSGDTQYF	TGTGCCAGCAGCCCAAACGACTTAAGCGGGGATACGCAGTATTTT	15	.	.	TRBV4-2	TRBJ2-3
CASSLGPFSGRNYEQYF	TGTGCCAGCAGCTTAGGTCCCTTCTCTGGGCGGAACTACGAGCAGTACTTC	17	.	.	TRBV7-2	TRBJ2-7
CAIRPREGKTTTDTQYF	TGTGCCATCAGGCCCCGGGAGGGAAAGACAACCACAGATACGCAGTATTTT	17	.	TRBD2	TRBV10-3	TRBJ2-3
CASSLGGGQGTQPQHF	TGTGCCAGCAGTTTAGGGGGGGGACAGGGCACGCAGCCCCAGCATTTT	16	.	TRBD1	TRBV28	TRBJ1-5
CASGREETQYF	TGTGCTAGTGGTCGAGAGGAGACCCAGTACTTC	11	.	.	TRBV12-5	TRBJ2-5
CASSLGVSGRQETQYF	TGTGCCAGCAGCTTGGGGGTTAGCGGGAGGCAAGAGACCCAGTACTTC	16	.	TRBD2	TRBV5-4	TRBJ2-5
CASSSTSGFTGNTIYF	TGTGCCAGCAGCTCAACCTCGGGATTCACTGGAAACACCATATATTTT	16	.	.	TRBV7-9	TRBJ1-3
CASSQEPPGRGDTQYF	TGCGCCAGCAGCCAAGAACCTCCAGGGAGAGGAGATACGCAGTATTTT	16	few	.	TRBV4-1	TRBJ2-3
CASGGSSSNQPQHF	TGTGCCAGCGGAGGAAGCAGCAGCAATCAGCCCCAGCATTTT	14	.	.	TRBV7-9	TRBJ1-5
CASSSMLAEAFF	TGTGCCAGCAGCTCCATGTTAGCTGAAGCTTTCTTT	12	.	.	TRBV13	TRBJ1-1
CASSLGLGGDNEQFF	TGTGCCAGCAGCTTAGGACTCGGGGGGGACAATGAGCAGTTCTTC	15	.	TRBD2	TRBV7-9	TRBJ2-1
CASSFLGSSGEKLFF	TGTGCCAGCAGTTTTTTGGGATCCAGTGGTGAAAAACTGTTTTTT	15	.	.	TRBV28	TRBJ1-4
CASGPGTSGNNEQFF	TGTGCTAGTGGTCCCGGGACTAGCGGGAACAATGAGCAGTTCTTC	15	.	TRBD2	TRBV12-5	TRBJ2-1
CASSTSGSDTQYF	TGCGCCAGCAGCACTAGCGGTTCGGATACGCAGTATTTT	13	.	TRBD2	TRBV5-1	TRBJ2-3
CASKRGQGGAGTDTQYF	TGTGCCAGCAAAAGAGGTCAGGGGGGCGCCGGCACAGATACGCAGTATTTT	17	.	.	TRBV7-2	TRBJ2-3
CASSSGLAGGPYEQYF	TGCGCCAGCAGCTCTGGACTAGCGGGAGGGCCCTACGAGCAGTACTTC	16	.	TRBD2	TRBV5-1	TRBJ2-7
CSASLRDEQFF	TGCAGTGCTAGTCTGCGCGATGAGCAGTTCTTC	11	many	.	TRBV20-1	TRBJ2-1
CASRNRLGANYNEQFF	TGCGCCAGCCGGAATCGGTTGGGGGCAAACTACAATGAGCAGTTCTTC	16	many	.	TRBV5-1	TRBJ2-1
CASTPGRGANQPQHF	TGTGCCAGTACTCCAGGTAGGGGGGCTAATCAGCCCCAGCATTTT	15	.	.	TRBV19	TRBJ1-5
CASSDWGIPKVGEKLFF	TGTGCCAGCAGTGATTGGGGGATACCCAAGGTGGGAGAAAAACTGTTTTTT	17	.	.	TRBV6-1	TRBJ1-4
CASSPLGEKLFF	TGTGCCAGCTCACCACTTGGTGAAAAACTGTTTTTT	12	.	.	TRBV18	TRBJ1-4
CASSVGGRDGYTF	TGTGCCAGCAGCGTAGGGGGGCGCGATGGCTACACCTTC	13	.	.	TRBV9	TRBJ1-2
CSVERGAVQETQYF	TGCAGCGTTGAAAGGGGTGCAGTCCAAGAGACCCAGTACTTC	14	.	.	TRBV29-1	TRBJ2-5
CASRSGASGNTIYF	TGTGCCAGCAGATCAGGGGCCTCTGGAAACACCATATATTTT	14	.	.	TRBV28	TRBJ1-3
CASSIWGEETQYF	TGTGCCAGTAGTATATGGGGGGAGGAGACCCAGTACTTC	13	.	.	TRBV19	TRBJ2-5
CASSPPGQGGTEAFF	TGTGCCAGCAGTCCCCCGGGACAGGGGGGCACTGAAGCTTTCTTT	15	.	TRBD1	TRBV28	TRBJ1-1
CASREDPRMATNEKLFF	TGTGCCAGCAGGGAAGATCCAAGGATGGCAACTAATGAAAAACTGTTTTTT	17	.	.	TRBV5-6	TRBJ1-4
CASSAAGNGPEGEQYF	TGTGCCAGCAGTGCCGCTGGGAATGGCCCGGAAGGGGAGCAGTACTTC	16	.	.	TRBV6-1	TRBJ2-7
CAINRAVNTEAFF	TGTGCCATCAACCGGGCTGTGAACACTGAAGCTTTCTTT	13	.	.	TRBV10-3	TRBJ1-1
CASSIGLSTDTQYF	TGTGCCAGTAGTATAGGACTAAGCACAGATACGCAGTATTTT	14	.	.	TRBV19	TRBJ2-3
CASTWGRAGNTIYF	TGTGCCAGCACCTGGGGCAGGGCTGGAAACACCATATATTTT	14	.	.	TRBV28	TRBJ1-3
CASSLQGWNTEAFF	TGTGCCAGCAGCTTACAGGGGTGGAACACTGAAGCTTTCTTT	14	.	.	TRBV11-2	TRBJ1-1
CASSLLAIRTDTQYF	TGTGCCAGCAGCCTACTAGCGATCCGCACAGATACGCAGTATTTT	15	.	TRBD2	TRBV28	TRBJ2-3
CASSPSSATNEKLFF	TGCGCCAGCAGCCCCTCGTCTGCAACTAATGAAAAACTGTTTTTT	15	.	.	TRBV5-1	TRBJ1-4
CAISVQGGTYEQYF	TGTGCCATCAGTGTACAGGGGGGGACCTACGAGCAGTACTTC	14	.	.	TRBV10-3	TRBJ2-7
CASSGQAYEQYF	TGTGCCAGCAGCGGACAGGCGTACGAGCAGTACTTC	12	few	TRBD1	TRBV2	TRBJ2-7
CASSPKAAGEVFTGELFF	TGTGCCAGCAGCCCAAAGGCAGCGGGAGAAGTTTTCACCGGGGAGCTGTTTTTT	18	.	TRBD2	TRBV4-2	TRBJ2-2
CASSYPGTGSYNEQFF	TGTGCCAGCAGTTACCCAGGGACAGGGTCCTACAATGAGCAGTTCTTC	16	.	TRBD1	TRBV6-6	TRBJ2-1
CASSFGGYTDTQYF	TGTGCCAGCAGTTTTGGGGGGTACACAGATACGCAGTATTTT	14	.	.	TRBV9	TRBJ2-3
CASSLGNSGNTIYF	TGTGCCAGCAGCTTGGGGAACTCTGGAAACACCATATATTTT	14	.	.	TRBV7-6	TRBJ1-3